The clone carrying this TCR beta chain was seen many times. Its target is unknown. Germline V gene lookup returns CDR1 SNHLY and CDR2 FYNNEI. The V and J ends lost 5 bases and 6 bases, in that order; junction bases with no gene match: 6. The CDR3 runs to 15 residues. The data were taken from a study of T cells in Graves' hyperthyroidism and ophthalmopathy. Broader study findings: A median around 6.4 months before onset, the model predicted ophthalmopathy. Blood also contained most expanded thyroid clonotypes above 0.001.

The authors deemed Graves' hyperthyroidism stable absent ophthalmopathy progression within 18 months. Uncontrolled infection, other autoimmune disease, pregnancy and lactation each barred patients from inclusion. Template material for amplifying TCR beta CDR3 regions consisted of RNA transcripts. First-round RT-PCR targeting the TCR CDR3 was performed with the HTBI primer set. MiXCR, run by TCRdb on the multiplex PCR reads, gives a single entry per CDR3 protein. The repertoire includes some 92,000 distinct CDR3 sequences, 35% to 50% of them detected once, and about 9.4% sits in the top ten. V and J are TRBV2 and TRBJ2-3; 12 nucleotides align to TRBD2. The origin of this receptor is a woman under 40 with Graves' hyperthyroidism. The material sequenced was peripheral blood or thyroid tissue (not recorded which). The CDR3 DNA is TGTGCCAGCAGTCTACTAGCGGGAGGTGTTGATACGCAGTATTTT. Protein product: CASSLLAGGVDTQYF.